The next 3 T cell receptor beta chains were all read from a single sample in a study of shared clonotypes between healthy human individuals. The assay was immunoSEQ multiplex PCR, and TCRdb's table has in-frame clones only and misses some. The table lists approximately 2,300,000 clones, around 90% of them singletons. Sequencing was done on a sample of naive CD4+ T cells from PBMCs. Subset specified: CD45RA+ positively selected. The receptors were gathered from a man aged 18 to 29 in good health. Some clones in this sample may be carry-over from other donors' samples.

V is TRBV27 and J is TRBJ1-1; D remains unclear. This CDR3 has 14 residues. CDR1 and CDR2 from the germline V gene are MNHEY and SMNVEV (reference sequence). Trimming removed 1 base at V and 4 bases at J, with 10 bases between. The CDR3 bases are TGTGCCAGCAGTTTATTCGGGCTGGGCACTGAAGCTTTCTTT. Translated: CASSLFGLGTEAFF.

This chain uses TRBV30 with TRBJ1-2; D is uncertain. This CDR3 is built from 11 residues. V lost 0 bases to trimming and J lost 8 bases, with 7 bases between them. Germline V gives CDR1 GTSNPN, CDR2 SVGIG (reference sequence). The CDR3 DNA reads as TGTGCCTGGAGTGTAACCGTCGGCTACACCTTC. Translated, it gives CAWSVTVGYTF.

The rearrangement joins TRBV5-4 to TRBJ2-5; D not resolved. Germline CDR1 is SGHNT and CDR2 is YYREEE (reference sequence). V lost 0 bases, J lost 2 bases, and 11 bases lay in between. The CDR3 covers 15 residues. CDR3 nucleotides: TGTGCCAGCAGCTTGGGAGTAGCAGATCAAGAGACCCAGTACTTC. Protein sequence: CASSLGVADQETQYF.